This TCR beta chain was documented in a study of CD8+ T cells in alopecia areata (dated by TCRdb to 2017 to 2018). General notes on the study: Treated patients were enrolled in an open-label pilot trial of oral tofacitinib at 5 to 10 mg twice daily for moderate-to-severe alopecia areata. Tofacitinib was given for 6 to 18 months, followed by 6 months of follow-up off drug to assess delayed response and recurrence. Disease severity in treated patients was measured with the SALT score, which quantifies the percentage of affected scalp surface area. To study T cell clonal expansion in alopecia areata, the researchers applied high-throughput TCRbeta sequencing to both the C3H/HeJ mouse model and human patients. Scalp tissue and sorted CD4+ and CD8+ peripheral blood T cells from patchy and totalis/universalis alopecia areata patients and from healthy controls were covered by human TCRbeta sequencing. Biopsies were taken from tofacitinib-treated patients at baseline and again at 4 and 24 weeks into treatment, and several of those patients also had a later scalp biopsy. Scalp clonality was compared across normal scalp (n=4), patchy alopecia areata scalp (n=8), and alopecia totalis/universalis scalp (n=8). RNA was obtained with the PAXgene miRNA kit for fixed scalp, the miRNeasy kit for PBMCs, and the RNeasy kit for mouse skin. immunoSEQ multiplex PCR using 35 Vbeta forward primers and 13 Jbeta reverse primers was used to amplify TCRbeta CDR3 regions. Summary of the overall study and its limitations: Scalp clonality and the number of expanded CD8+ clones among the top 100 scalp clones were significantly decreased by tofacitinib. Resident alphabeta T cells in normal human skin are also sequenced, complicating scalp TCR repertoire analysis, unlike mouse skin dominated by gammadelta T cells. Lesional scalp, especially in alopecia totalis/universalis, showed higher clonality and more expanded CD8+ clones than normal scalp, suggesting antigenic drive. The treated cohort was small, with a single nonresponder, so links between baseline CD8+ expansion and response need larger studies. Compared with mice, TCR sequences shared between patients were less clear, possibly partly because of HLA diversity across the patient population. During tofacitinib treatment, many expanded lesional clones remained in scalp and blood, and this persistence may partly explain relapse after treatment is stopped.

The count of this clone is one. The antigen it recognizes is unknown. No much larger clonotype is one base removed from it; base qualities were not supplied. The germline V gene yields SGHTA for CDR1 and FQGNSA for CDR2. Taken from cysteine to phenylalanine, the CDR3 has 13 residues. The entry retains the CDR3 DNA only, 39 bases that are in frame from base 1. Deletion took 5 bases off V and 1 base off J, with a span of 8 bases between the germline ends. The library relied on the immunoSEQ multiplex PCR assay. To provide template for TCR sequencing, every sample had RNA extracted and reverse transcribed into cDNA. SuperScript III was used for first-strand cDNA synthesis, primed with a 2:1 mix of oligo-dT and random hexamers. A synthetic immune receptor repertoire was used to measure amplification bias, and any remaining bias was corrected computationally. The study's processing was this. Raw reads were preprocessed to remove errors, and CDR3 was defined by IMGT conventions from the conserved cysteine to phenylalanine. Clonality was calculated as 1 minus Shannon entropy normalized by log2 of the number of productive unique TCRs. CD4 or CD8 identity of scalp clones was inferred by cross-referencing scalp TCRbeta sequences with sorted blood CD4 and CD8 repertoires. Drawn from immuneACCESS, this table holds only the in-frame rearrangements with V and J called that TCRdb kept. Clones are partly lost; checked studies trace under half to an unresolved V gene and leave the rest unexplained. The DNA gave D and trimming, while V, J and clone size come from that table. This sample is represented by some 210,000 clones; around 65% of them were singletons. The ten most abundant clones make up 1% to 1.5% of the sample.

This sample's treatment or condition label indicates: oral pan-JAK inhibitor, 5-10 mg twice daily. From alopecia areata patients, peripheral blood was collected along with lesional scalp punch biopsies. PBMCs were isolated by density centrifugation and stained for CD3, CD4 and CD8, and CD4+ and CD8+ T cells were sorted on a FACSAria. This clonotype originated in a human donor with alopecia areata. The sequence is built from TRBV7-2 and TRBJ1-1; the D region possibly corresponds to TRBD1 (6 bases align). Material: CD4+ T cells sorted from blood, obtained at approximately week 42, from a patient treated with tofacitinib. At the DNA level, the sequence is TGTGCCAGCAGCGCGGGACAGAACACTGAAGCTTTCTTT. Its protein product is CASSAGQNTEAFF.